One and the same sample provided the 10 T cell receptor beta chains below, sequenced in a study of CD8 T cells in Susac syndrome. The RNA input was about 0.5 to 1 ug, and it was reverse transcribed with random hexamers. TCRdb reprocessed the immunoSEQ multiplex PCR reads with MiXCR, giving one entry per CDR3 protein. Among 150,000 to 200,000 distinct CDR3 sequences, around 96% were seen once, and the ten largest hold 0.15% to 0.2%. The specimen was CD8+ T cells from PBMCs. All receptors derive from a human donor with multiple sclerosis.

This chain joins TRBV11-2 and TRBJ2-7; D may be TRBD1 or TRBD2 (6 bases each). The germline gives CDR1 SGHAT, CDR2 FQNNGV. Trimming removed 6 bases at V and 2 bases at J, with 17 bases between. This CDR3 spans 15 amino acids. The chain's CDR3 is CASRGGFAETYEQYF. The CDR3 coding sequence is TGTGCCAGCAGGGGGGGCTTCGCGGAGACCTACGAGCAGTACTTC.

The J gene is TRBJ2-1, the V gene TRBV15; D might be TRBD1 or TRBD2, each matching 5 bases. V lost 3 bases and J lost 5, with 20 bases in between. The CDR3 runs 17 residues. Germline lookup yields CDR1 LNHNV and CDR2 YYDKDF (reference sequence). The CDR3 sequence is CATSSYPGPPIDNEQFF. In DNA, the CDR3 is TGTGCCACCAGCAGCTATCCGGGACCCCCGATAGACAATGAGCAGTTCTTC.

The CDR3 here is CASILPGHLNQPQHF. CDR3 nucleotides: TGTGCCAGCATCCTACCGGGGCACCTCAATCAGCCCCAGCATTTT. The gene calls are TRBV27 and TRBJ1-5, with a weak D call TRBD1 (5 bases). Between the trimmed V and J ends, which lost 7 bases and 3 bases, there was a span of 16 bases. The germline gives CDR1 MNHEY, CDR2 SMNVEV (reference sequence). This CDR3 is built from 15 residues.

This chain joins TRBV5-4 and TRBJ1-1, with D perhaps TRBD1 (5 bases). Germline CDR1 SGHNT, CDR2 YYREEE (reference sequence). The CDR3 spans 13 residues. V gave up 4 bases and J gave up 1 base, with 8 bases separating them. The CDR3 reads CASSRTPNTEAFF. CDR3 DNA: TGTGCCAGCAGCAGGACACCGAACACTGAAGCTTTCTTT.

The chain employs TRBV28 and TRBJ2-2; D gene ambiguous. Trimming shortened V by 6 bases and J by 7 bases, and 12 bases separated the two germline ends. Germline values: CDR1 MDHEN, CDR2 SYDVKM. This CDR3 has 13 amino acids. DNA of the CDR3: TGTGCCAGCAGCGTCTTGGCGGTCGGGGAGCTGTTTTTT. Amino acid sequence: CASSVLAVGELFF.

CDR3: CSAPSLDGMNTEAFF. Written as DNA, the CDR3 is TGCAGTGCTCCGAGTTTGGATGGCATGAACACTGAAGCTTTCTTT. The chain links TRBV20-1 to TRBJ1-1; unclear D gene. With 5 bases removed from V and 0 bases from J, the gap between germline ends came to 16 bases. Germline values: CDR1 DFQATT, CDR2 SNEGSKA (reference sequence). This CDR3 region has 15 residues.

The rearrangement joins TRBV20-1 to TRBJ2-3; the D gene is possibly TRBD2 (6 bases). The CDR3 runs 15 residues. Between the trimmed V and J ends, which lost 0 bases and 2 bases, there was a span of 12 bases. The germline CDR1 and CDR2 sequences are DFQATT and SNEGSKA (reference sequence). The CDR3 region is CSARDPKLATDTQYF. The CDR3 DNA reads as TGCAGTGCTAGAGATCCAAAACTAGCCACAGATACGCAGTATTTT.

The CDR3 here is CASSSWGWGQETQYF. As DNA, the CDR3 is TGTGCCAGCAGCTCCTGGGGGTGGGGGCAAGAGACCCAGTACTTC. The chain couples TRBV27 to TRBJ2-5; D might be TRBD1 or TRBD2, each matching 5 bases. V dropped 6 bases and J dropped 2 bases, with 16 bases sitting between them. In germline, CDR1 is MNHEY, CDR2 SMNVEV (reference sequence). The CDR3 is 15 amino acids.

The chain couples TRBV9 to TRBJ2-7; 14 bases map to TRBD2. The CDR3 contains 16 residues. V shed 2 bases and J 0 bases; nucleotides not matched to a gene: 1. The germline CDR1 and CDR2 sequences are SGDLS and YYNGEE. The CDR3 sequence is CASSVGLAGASYEQYF. CDR3 DNA: TGTGCCAGCAGCGTGGGACTAGCGGGAGCCTCCTACGAGCAGTACTTC. Together with reference TRBV9 and TRBJ2-7, the CDR3 gives the full variable domain: DSGVTQTPKHLITATGQRVTLRCSPRSGDLSVYWYQQSLDQGLQFLIQYYNGEERAKGNILERFSAQQFPDLHSELNLSSLELGDSALYFCASSVGLAGASYEQYFGPGTRLTVT.

The chain links TRBV5-6 to TRBJ1-2; no reliable D call. Per the germline V gene, CDR1 is SGHDT and CDR2 is YYEEEE. The CDR3 contains 15 residues. The V gene lost 1 base and the J gene lost 1 base, with 11 bases spanning the gap. In nucleotides, the CDR3 is TGTGCCAGCAGCTTGTGGGCGGTGATTAACTATGGCTACACCTTC. Its translation is CASSLWAVINYGYTF. The full variable domain, completed using reference TRBV5-6 and TRBJ1-2, is DAGVTQSPTHLIKTRGQQVTLRCSPKSGHDTVSWYQQALGQGPQFIFQYYEEEERQRGNFPDRFSGHQFPNYSSELNVNALLLGDSALYLCASSLWAVINYGYTFGSGTRLTVV.